This paragraph covers one T cell receptor beta chain sequence. Its antigen target is currently unknown. The sample holds no much larger clone one base away, and base qualities are not on file. Cut back by 4 bases and 9 bases, the V and J ends lie 20 bases apart. From a lookup of the germline V gene, CDR1 and CDR2 are SGHDT and YYEEEE. From the cysteine up to the phenylalanine, the CDR3 has a length of 15 residues. Of all the DNA, just the CDR3 is kept, 45 bases in frame from base 1. The Qiagen DNeasy kit was used to extract genomic DNA from unsorted PBMCs and from the negatively selected CD4+ and CD8+ fractions. TCR beta CDR3 regions were amplified by immunoSEQ multiplex PCR using primers annealing to V and J segments. A synthetic immune receptor repertoire was used to minimize amplification bias, and any residual bias was removed computationally once sequencing was done. As for how the authors treated the data: Custom Python scripts were used to quantify repertoire diversity as the Shannon entropy index. The unsorted, CD4+ and CD8+ repertoires were each analyzed separately, with the exception of combined analyses, where CD4+ and CD8+ sequences were merged in silico. Clonal expansion was defined as a frequency increase of at least 2-fold after treatment compared with C1D1, and clones undetected at baseline were assigned a pseudocount of 0.5. Singleton clones were defined as clones with 0 or 1 copy at C1D1, and non-singleton clones were defined as clones with 2 or more copies. Clones expanded in unsorted samples were labelled as CD4+, CD8+ or unknown by matching protein sequences in sorted samples from the same patient. Wilcoxon tests were applied to paired samples to test diversity changes from C1D1 to C4D1. This immuneACCESS table, as held by TCRdb, lists in-frame sequences with V and J called but not all clones. Of the missing ones, under half trace to an unresolved V gene in checked studies; the others have no known cause. D and trimming were read from the DNA, whereas the V and J calls and clone size are those reported in that table. The sample table contains more than 90,000 clones; only one count was recorded for about four fifths of them. The ten largest clonotypes hold under 20% of the sample.

This record comes from a study of PD-1 blockade in classical Hodgkin lymphoma (dated by TCRdb to about 2020). Broadly, across the study: Nivolumab dosing was 3 mg/kg intravenously every 2 weeks, continuing until either disease progression or unacceptable toxicity. A peripheral blood immune signature of response to PD-1 blockade in classical Hodgkin lymphoma was defined using TCR beta sequencing and CyTOF. On the study overall, not on this receptor specifically: The study was restricted to a single clinical trial cohort, and the causes of repertoire differences, possibly disease activity or prior therapy, were left undefined. Baseline TCR diversity was reported as lower in newly diagnosed patients than in healthy donors, and lower still in relapsed/refractory patients. Lower diversity was observed in patients in whom nivolumab was started less than 1 year after ASCT, and these patients were excluded from later analyses so that confounding by immune reconstitution would be avoided. Trial patients with a complete response had baseline diversity similar to that of newly diagnosed patients, while partial responders and progressors had significantly lower diversity. By C4D1, a significant rise was seen in CD4+ TCR diversity but not in CD8+ TCR diversity (p=0.0027 vs p=0.16), and the rise was most apparent among complete responders (p=0.02).

According to the study, the label for this sample's time point signals: cycle 2 day 1 (C2D1) of nivolumab. Every trial patient had relapsed following autologous stem cell transplantation, and prior brentuximab vedotin exposure was what differed among cohorts A, B and C. The trial cohort was composed of roughly 60 patients with relapsed/refractory classical Hodgkin lymphoma, for whom complete response, partial response or progressive disease was recorded as best overall response. In the multi-cohort phase II CheckMate 205 trial, trial patients received single-agent nivolumab. Best overall response was determined by an independent review committee according to the 2007 International Working Group response criteria. Trial PBMCs were collected immediately before nivolumab initiation (C1D1) and during therapy at cycle 2 day 1 and cycle 4 day 1. Peripheral blood was collected in 8 mL Vacutainer Cell Preparation Tubes, from which PBMCs were isolated by centrifugation and then cryopreserved.

The source was peripheral blood mononuclear cells (PBMCs), collected before the second cycle of nivolumab. The chain is encoded by TRBV5-6 joined to TRBJ2-1; the D gene cannot be named for sure. This clonotype originated in a human donor with classical Hodgkin lymphoma. For the CDR3, the sequence is CASSPVGRPAAEQFF. The nucleotides are TGTGCCAGCAGCCCGGTCGGAAGACCGGCGGCTGAGCAGTTCTTC.